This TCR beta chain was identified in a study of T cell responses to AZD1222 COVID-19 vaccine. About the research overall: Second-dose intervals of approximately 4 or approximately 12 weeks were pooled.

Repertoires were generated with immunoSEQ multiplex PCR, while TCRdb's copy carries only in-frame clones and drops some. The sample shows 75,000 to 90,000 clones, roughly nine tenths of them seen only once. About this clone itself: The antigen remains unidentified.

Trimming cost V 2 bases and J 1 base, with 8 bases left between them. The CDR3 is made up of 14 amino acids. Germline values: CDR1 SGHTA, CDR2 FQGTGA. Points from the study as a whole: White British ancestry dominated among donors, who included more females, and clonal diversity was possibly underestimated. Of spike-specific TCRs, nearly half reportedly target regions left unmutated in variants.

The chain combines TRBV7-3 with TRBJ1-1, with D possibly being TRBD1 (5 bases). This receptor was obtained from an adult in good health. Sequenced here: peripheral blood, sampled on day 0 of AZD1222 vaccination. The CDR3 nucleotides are TGTGCCAGCAGCTTAGGGGCACGGAACACTGAAGCTTTCTTT. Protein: CASSLGARNTEAFF.